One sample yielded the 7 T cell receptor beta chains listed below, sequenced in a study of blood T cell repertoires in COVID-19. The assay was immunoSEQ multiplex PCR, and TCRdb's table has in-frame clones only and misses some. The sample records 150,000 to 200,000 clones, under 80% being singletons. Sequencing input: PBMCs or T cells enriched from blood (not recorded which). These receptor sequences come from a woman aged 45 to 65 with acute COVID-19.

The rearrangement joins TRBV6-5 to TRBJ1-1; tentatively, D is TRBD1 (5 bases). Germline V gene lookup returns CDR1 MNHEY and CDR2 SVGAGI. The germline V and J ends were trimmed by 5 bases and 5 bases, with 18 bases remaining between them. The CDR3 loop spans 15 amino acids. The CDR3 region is CASSPGTNRLTEAFF. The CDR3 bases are TGTGCCAGCAGTCCGGGGACTAACAGGCTGACTGAAGCTTTCTTT.

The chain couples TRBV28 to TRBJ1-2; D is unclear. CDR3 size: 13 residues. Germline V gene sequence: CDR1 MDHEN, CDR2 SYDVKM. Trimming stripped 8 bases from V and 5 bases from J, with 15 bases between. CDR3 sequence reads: CASLNPRGYGYTF. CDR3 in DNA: TGTGCCAGCCTTAATCCGCGGGGATATGGCTACACCTTC.

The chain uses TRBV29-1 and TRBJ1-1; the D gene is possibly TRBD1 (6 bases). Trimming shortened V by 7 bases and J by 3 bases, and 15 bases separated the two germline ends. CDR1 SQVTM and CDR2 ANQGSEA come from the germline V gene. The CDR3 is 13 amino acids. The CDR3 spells CSASGARDTEAFF. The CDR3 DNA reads TGCAGCGCGTCAGGGGCGCGGGACACTGAAGCTTTCTTT.

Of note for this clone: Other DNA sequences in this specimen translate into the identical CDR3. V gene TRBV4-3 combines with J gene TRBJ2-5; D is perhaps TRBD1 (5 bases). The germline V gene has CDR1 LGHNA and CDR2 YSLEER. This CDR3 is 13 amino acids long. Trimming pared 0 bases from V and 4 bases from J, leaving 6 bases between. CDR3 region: CASSQDRGETQYF. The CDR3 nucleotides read TGCGCCAGCAGCCAAGATAGGGGAGAGACCCAGTACTTC.

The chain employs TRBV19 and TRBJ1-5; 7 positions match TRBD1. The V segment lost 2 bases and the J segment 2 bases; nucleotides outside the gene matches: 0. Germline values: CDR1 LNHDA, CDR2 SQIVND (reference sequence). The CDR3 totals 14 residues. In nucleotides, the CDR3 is TGTGCCAGTAGTATAAGGGGGCGCAATCAGCCCCAGCATTTT. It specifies CASSIRGRNQPQHF. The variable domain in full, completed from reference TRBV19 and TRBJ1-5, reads DGGITQSPKYLFRKEGQNVTLSCEQNLNHDAMYWYRQDPGQGLRLIYYSQIVNDFQKGDIAEGYSVSREKKESFPLTVTSAQKNPTAFYLCASSIRGRNQPQHFGDGTRLSIL.

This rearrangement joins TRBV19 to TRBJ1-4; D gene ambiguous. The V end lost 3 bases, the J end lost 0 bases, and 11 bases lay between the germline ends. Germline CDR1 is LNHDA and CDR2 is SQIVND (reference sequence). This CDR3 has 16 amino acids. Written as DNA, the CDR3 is TGTGCCAGTAGTATGCGGGCGGGTGCAACTAATGAAAAACTGTTTTTT. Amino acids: CASSMRAGATNEKLFF. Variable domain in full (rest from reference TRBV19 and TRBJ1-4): DGGITQSPKYLFRKEGQNVTLSCEQNLNHDAMYWYRQDPGQGLRLIYYSQIVNDFQKGDIAEGYSVSREKKESFPLTVTSAQKNPTAFYLCASSMRAGATNEKLFFGSGTQLSVL.

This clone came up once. Written as DNA, the CDR3 is TGTGCCAGCAGCCCACGAGGGGGGGGCCGTGGTGTCGGGGAGCTGTTTTTT. The encoded protein is CASSPRGGGRGVGELFF. The rearrangement uses TRBV7-9 and TRBJ2-2; maybe TRBD2 (7 bases). V lost 5 bases, J lost 7 bases, and 23 bases lay in between. The CDR3 runs to 17 residues. Germline CDR1 SEHNR, CDR2 FQNEAQ (reference sequence). Combining the CDR3 with reference TRBV7-9 and TRBJ2-2 gives the whole variable domain DTGVSQNPRHKITKRGQNVTFRCDPISEHNRLYWYRQTLGQGPEFLTYFQNEAQLEKSRLLSDRFSAERPKGSFSTLEIQRTEQGDSAMYLCASSPRGGGRGVGELFFGEGSRLTVL.